These 17 T cell receptor beta chains came from one sample sequenced in a study of T cells in Graves' hyperthyroidism and ophthalmopathy. Amplification of TCR beta CDR3 regions used RNA as the template. Primed by the HTBI set, a first-round RT-PCR was run on the TCR CDR3. TCRdb reprocessed the multiplex PCR reads via MiXCR and lists one record per CDR3 protein. The sample records hundreds of thousands of distinct CDR3 sequences, 15% to 20% being singletons. Input material: blood. These TCRs come from a woman in her thirties with Graves' hyperthyroidism.

This clonotype was seen ten or more times. V and J are TRBV15 and TRBJ1-1, with 8 positions matching TRBD1. V lost 3 bases, J lost 4 bases, and 1 base stayed unmatched. This CDR3 comprises 13 residues. Per the germline V gene, CDR1 is LNHNV and CDR2 is YYDKDF (reference sequence). DNA for the CDR3: TGTGCCACCAGCAGGGGACAGGCCACTGAAGCTTTCTTT. Protein sequence: CATSRGQATEAFF.

This clonotype was recorded a few times. This rearrangement joins TRBV20-1 to TRBJ1-4; no definite D call. Trimming cost V 2 bases and J 4 bases, with 8 bases left between them. There are 13 residues in the CDR3. Per the germline V gene, CDR1 is DFQATT and CDR2 is SNEGSKA (reference sequence). This CDR3 reads CSARSIDNEKLFF. CDR3 in DNA: TGCAGTGCTAGAAGTATTGATAATGAAAAACTGTTTTTT.

This chain uses TRBV7-9 with TRBJ2-3; TRBD2 aligns across 7 bases. The ends lost 4 bases at V and 6 bases at J; junction bases unmatched: 13. The CDR3 consists of 16 residues. Germline CDR1 SEHNR, CDR2 FQNEAQ (reference sequence). The CDR3 is CASSSPGRGVADTQYF. The CDR3 DNA reads TGTGCCAGCAGCTCCCCGGGCCGGGGGGTCGCTGATACGCAGTATTTT.

The J gene is TRBJ2-4, the V gene TRBV30, with D perhaps matching TRBD2 (5 bases). Trimming took off 1 base at V and 2 bases at J, with 6 bases between the two ends. The length of the CDR3 is 13 residues. Germline assignment: CDR1 GTSNPN and CDR2 SVGIG (reference sequence). CDR3 DNA sequence: TGTGCCTGGAGTGGAGGGTCCAAAAACATTCAGTACTTC. Translation gives CAWSGGSKNIQYF. The full variable domain, with the rest looked up from reference TRBV30 and TRBJ2-4, is SQTIHQWPATLVQPVGSPLSLECTVEGTSNPNLYWYRQAAGRGLQLLFYSVGIGQISSEVPQNLSASRPQDRQFILSSKKLLLSDSGFYLCAWSGGSKNIQYFGAGTRLSVL.

The chain combines TRBV14 with TRBJ2-2; D possibly corresponds to TRBD1 (6 bases). V lost 7 bases and J lost 5, with 17 bases in between. The germline CDR1 and CDR2 sequences are SGHDN and FVKESK. The CDR3 consists of 15 residues. The CDR3 region is CASTLIARGTGELFF. The CDR3 DNA is TGTGCCAGCACCTTAATTGCTAGGGGGACCGGGGAGCTGTTTTTT.

This clonotype was seen ten or more times. V and J are TRBV7-2 and TRBJ2-1, with 8 bases lining up with TRBD1. The CDR3 covers 16 residues. J lost 5 bases, V lost 0 bases, and 6 bases had no gene match. CDR1 is SGHTA, CDR2 FQGNSA, per germline. The CDR3 DNA sequence: TGTGCCAGCAGCTTAGCAACCGGGACAGGAGACAATGAGCAGTTCTTC. It encodes CASSLATGTGDNEQFF. Based on the CDR3 plus reference TRBV7-2 and TRBJ2-1, the full variable domain is GAGVSQSPSNKVTEKGKDVELRCDPISGHTALYWYRQSLGQGLEFLIYFQGNSAPDKSGLPSDRFSAERTGGSVSTLTIQRTQQEDSAVYLCASSLATGTGDNEQFFGPGTRLTVL.

This clonotype was counted at least ten times. This chain links TRBV7-2 with TRBJ1-1; TRBD1 agrees at 7 bases. J was trimmed by 5 bases and V by 3 bases; bases with no gene match: 9. Germline V gene sequence: CDR1 SGHTA, CDR2 FQGNSA. The CDR3 spans 15 residues. CDR3 nucleotide sequence: TGTGCCAGCAGCTTTAGACGACAGGGCGGTACTGAAGCTTTCTTT. Its translation is CASSFRRQGGTEAFF.

The sample holds many counts of this clonotype. The chain is built from TRBV30 and TRBJ2-1; D perhaps matches TRBD1 (6 bases). The CDR3 loop spans 14 amino acids. The ends were cut back, 0 bases at V and 13 bases at J, with 19 bases in the middle. Germline CDR1 reads GTSNPN; CDR2 reads SVGIG (reference sequence). CDR3 nucleotides: TGTGCCTGGAGTGTAAAGGGGGTCGGCTCTGGTCAGTTCTTC. This sequence encodes CAWSVKGVGSGQFF.

The chain is built from TRBV20-1 and TRBJ2-1, with D hard to call. This CDR3 has 13 amino acids. Trimming removed 3 bases at V and 6 bases at J, with 12 bases between. From germline, CDR1 is DFQATT and CDR2 SNEGSKA (reference sequence). CDR3 in amino acids: CSARGRAGNEQFF. DNA of the CDR3: TGCAGTGCTAGGGGTCGGGCCGGCAATGAGCAGTTCTTC.

This clonotype was detected many times. CDR3 DNA: TGTGCCAGCGGCGTGGGGGCGCGGAATTCACCCCTCCACTTT. The encoded protein is CASGVGARNSPLHF. The chain employs TRBV28 and TRBJ1-6, with D maybe TRBD1 (6 bases). The germline CDR1 and CDR2 sequences are MDHEN and SYDVKM. The CDR3 is 14 residues long. Between the trimmed V and J ends, which lost 8 bases and 7 bases, there was a span of 15 bases.

This clonotype was detected a few times. The chain employs TRBV2 and TRBJ1-4, with 7 positions matching TRBD1. CDR3 length: 13 residues. Germline values: CDR1 SNHLY, CDR2 FYNNEI. V was clipped by 11 bases and J by 11 bases; unmatched bases: 14. CDR3: CAGSDRVGGKLFF. For the CDR3, the DNA is TGTGCCGGATCTGACAGGGTTGGTGGGAAACTGTTTTTT.

This clonotype was detected only a few times. The V and J genes are TRBV9 and TRBJ2-3, with TRBD2 matching over 9 bases. V shed 7 bases, J shed 6 bases, and the junction held 12 bases outside the gene matches. The CDR3 runs to 15 residues. Germline lookup yields CDR1 SGDLS and CDR2 YYNGEE. As DNA, the CDR3 is TGTGCCAGCGGAGCCGATGGACTAGCGACCGATACGCAGTATTTT. It specifies CASGADGLATDTQYF.

The sample holds a few counts of this clonotype. This chain joins TRBV9 and TRBJ2-7; D call uncertain. Germline CDR1 reads SGDLS; CDR2 reads YYNGEE. The CDR3 extends over 15 amino acids. Trimming cost V 0 bases and J 0 bases, with 10 bases left between them. The chain's CDR3 is CASSVGQVTSYEQYF. The DNA of the CDR3 is TGTGCCAGCAGCGTAGGGCAGGTAACCTCCTACGAGCAGTACTTC.

This clonotype was observed a single time. The genes are TRBV28 and TRBJ2-3, with D hard to call. CDR1 MDHEN and CDR2 SYDVKM come from the germline V gene. V dropped 7 bases and J dropped 6 bases, with 20 bases sitting between them. This CDR3 comprises 15 residues. The CDR3 here is CASTKLDSRRDTQYF. Written as DNA, the CDR3 is TGTGCCAGCACTAAACTTGATTCTAGAAGGGATACGCAGTATTTT.

The table lists this clonotype with a count of one. The J gene is TRBJ2-3, the V gene TRBV20-1, with 10 bases aligning to TRBD1. V shed 6 bases, J shed 1 base, and the junction held 10 bases outside the gene matches. The CDR3 covers 16 residues. From germline, CDR1 is DFQATT and CDR2 SNEGSKA (reference sequence). CDR3: CSAPYVGTGGTDTQYF. CDR3 bases: TGCAGTGCCCCATATGTCGGGACAGGGGGCACAGATACGCAGTATTTT.

The count of this clonotype is one. This chain joins TRBV11-3 and TRBJ2-1, with D perhaps TRBD1 or TRBD2 (5 bases each). The V and J ends lost 6 bases and 4 bases respectively, with 16 bases between them. CDR1 and CDR2 from the germline V gene are SGHNT and YENEEA. CDR3 length: 15 residues. DNA for the CDR3: TGTGCCAGCAGTCCGTATTCCGGGGCATACAATGAGCAGTTCTTC. This codes for CASSPYSGAYNEQFF. Complete variable domain (other parts from reference TRBV11-3 and TRBJ2-1): EAGVVQSPRYKIIEKKQPVAFWCNPISGHNTLYWYLQNLGQGPELLIRYENEEAVDDSQLPKDRFSAERLKGVDSTLKIQPAELGDSAVYLCASSPYSGAYNEQFFGPGTRLTVL.

This clonotype was observed at least ten times. The chain's CDR3 is CASSPNWENNEQFF. CDR3 nucleotide sequence: TGTGCCAGCAGCCCGAATTGGGAAAACAATGAGCAGTTCTTC. The rearrangement joins TRBV7-9 to TRBJ2-1; no firm D call. The germline CDR1 and CDR2 sequences are SEHNR and FQNEAQ (reference sequence). Trimming pared 5 bases from V and 5 bases from J, leaving 13 bases between. CDR3 size: 14 residues.